The source of this T cell receptor beta chain is a study of blood T cells in healthy people across ages. This clonotype has a single count. As yet, its antigen is unknown. Donor samples were obtained from healthy Caucasian individuals from Russia, aged about 6 to 95. Findings and caveats of the study: A strong correlation between TCR beta diversity and naive T cell percentage was seen.

A sample-barcoded 5' primer and a J-beta primer mix were used in a second PCR of roughly 6 to 11 cycles. TCRdb reprocessed the 5' RACE reads with MiXCR, giving one entry per CDR3 protein. The sample holds 1.5 million to 2 million distinct CDR3 sequences, 39% seen once. V was clipped by 4 bases and J by 5 bases, with 20 bases between them. CDR1 and CDR2 from the germline V gene are MNHEY and SVGAGI. The length of the CDR3 is 17 residues. The receptor's source is a human donor in good health. The V gene is TRBV6-5, the J gene TRBJ1-4; TRBD1 might be the D (6 bases). The sample comprised blood. CDR3 region: CASSSDPPGHLNEKLFF. CDR3 DNA sequence: TGTGCCAGCAGTTCCGACCCCCCGGGACACCTGAATGAAAAACTGTTTTTT.